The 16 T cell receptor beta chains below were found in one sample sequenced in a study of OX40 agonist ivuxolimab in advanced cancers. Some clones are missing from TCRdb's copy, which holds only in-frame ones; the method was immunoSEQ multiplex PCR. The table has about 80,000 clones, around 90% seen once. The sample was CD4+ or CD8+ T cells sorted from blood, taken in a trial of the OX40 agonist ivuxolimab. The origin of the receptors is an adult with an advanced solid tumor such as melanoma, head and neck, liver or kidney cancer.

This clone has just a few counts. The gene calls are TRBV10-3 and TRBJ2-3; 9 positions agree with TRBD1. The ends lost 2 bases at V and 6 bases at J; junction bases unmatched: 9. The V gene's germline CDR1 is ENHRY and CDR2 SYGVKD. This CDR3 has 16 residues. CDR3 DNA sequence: TGTGCCATCAGTGAGACAAGGACAGGGGCAGGGGATACGCAGTATTTT. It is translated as CAISETRTGAGDTQYF.

In DNA form, the CDR3 reads TGTGCCAGCAGTGTTTTACAGGGGGTCAATGAGCAGTTCTTC. It translates to CASSVLQGVNEQFF. This chain uses TRBV2 with TRBJ2-1; 8 bases align to TRBD1. CDR1 SNHLY and CDR2 FYNNEI come from the germline V gene. With 4 bases clipped from V and 6 bases from J, the junction kept 5 bases outside the gene matches. The CDR3 spans 14 residues.

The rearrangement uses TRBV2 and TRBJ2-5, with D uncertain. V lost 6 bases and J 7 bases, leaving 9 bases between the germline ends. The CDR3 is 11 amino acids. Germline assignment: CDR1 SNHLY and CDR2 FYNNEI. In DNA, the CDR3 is TGTGCCAGCAGGGGGTTGGGGACCCAGTACTTC. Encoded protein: CASRGLGTQYF. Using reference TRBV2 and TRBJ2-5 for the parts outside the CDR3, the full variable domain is EPEVTQTPSHQVTQMGQEVILRCVPISNHLYFYWYRQILGQKVEFLVSFYNNEISEKSEIFDDQFSVERPDGSNFTLKIRSTKLEDSAMYFCASRGLGTQYFGPGTRLLVL.

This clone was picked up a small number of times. The CDR3 coding sequence is TGTGCCACCATGGACAGCCACAATGAAAAACTGTTTTTT. It codes for CATMDSHNEKLFF. The V call is TRBV28, the J call TRBJ1-4, with D maybe TRBD1 (6 bases). Germline values: CDR1 MDHEN, CDR2 SYDVKM. The ends were cut back, 10 bases at V and 5 bases at J, with 14 bases in the middle. This CDR3 contains 13 residues.

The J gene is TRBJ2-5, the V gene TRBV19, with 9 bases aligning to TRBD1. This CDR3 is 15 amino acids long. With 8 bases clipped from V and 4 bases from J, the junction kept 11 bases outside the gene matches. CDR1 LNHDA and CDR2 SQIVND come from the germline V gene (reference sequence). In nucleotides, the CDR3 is TGTGCCAGTTCATCCAGGGGACAGGGTGGAGAGACCCAGTACTTC. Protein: CASSSRGQGGETQYF.

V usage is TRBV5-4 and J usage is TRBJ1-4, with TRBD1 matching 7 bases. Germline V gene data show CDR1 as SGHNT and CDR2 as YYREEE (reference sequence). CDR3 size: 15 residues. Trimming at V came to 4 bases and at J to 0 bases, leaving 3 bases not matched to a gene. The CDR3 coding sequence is TGTGCCAGCAGCCGACAGGGCACAACTAATGAAAAACTGTTTTTT. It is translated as CASSRQGTTNEKLFF.

The CDR3 DNA follows: TGCGCCAGTTCAGACAGCCAAGAGACCCAGTACTTC. Residues: CASSDSQETQYF. This sequence joins TRBV5-1 and TRBJ2-5, with TRBD1 as a possible D gene (5 bases). Deletions cut 8 bases from V and 1 base from J, with 9 bases between. The CDR3 spans 12 residues. Looked up from germline, CDR1 is SGHRS and CDR2 is YFSETQ.

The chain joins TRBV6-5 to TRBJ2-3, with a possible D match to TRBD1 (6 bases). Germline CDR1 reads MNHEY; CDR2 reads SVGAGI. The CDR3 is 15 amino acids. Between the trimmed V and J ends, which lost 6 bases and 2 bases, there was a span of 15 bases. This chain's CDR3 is CASSTYRDNTDTQYF. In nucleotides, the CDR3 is TGTGCCAGCAGCACCTACCGGGACAACACAGATACGCAGTATTTT.

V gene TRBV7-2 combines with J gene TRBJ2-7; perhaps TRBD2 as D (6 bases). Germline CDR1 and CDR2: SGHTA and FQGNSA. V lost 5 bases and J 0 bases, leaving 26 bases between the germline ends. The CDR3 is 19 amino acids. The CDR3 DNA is TGTGCCAGCAGCCAGAGCCTCCGTAGCGGACGGATCAGCTCCTACGAGCAGTACTTC. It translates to CASSQSLRSGRISSYEQYF.

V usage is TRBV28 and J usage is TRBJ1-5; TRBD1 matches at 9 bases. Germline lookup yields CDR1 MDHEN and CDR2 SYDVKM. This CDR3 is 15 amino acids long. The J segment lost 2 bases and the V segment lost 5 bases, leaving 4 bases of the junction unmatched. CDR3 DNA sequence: TGTGCCAGCAGTCCACAGGGGGCAGGCAATCAGCCCCAGCATTTT. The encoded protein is CASSPQGAGNQPQHF.

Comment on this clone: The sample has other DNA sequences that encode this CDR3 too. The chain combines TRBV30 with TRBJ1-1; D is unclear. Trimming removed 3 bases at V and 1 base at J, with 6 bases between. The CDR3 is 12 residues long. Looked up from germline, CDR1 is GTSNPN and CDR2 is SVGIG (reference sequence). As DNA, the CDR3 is TGTGCCTGGAGGTTAGGGAACACTGAAGCTTTCTTT. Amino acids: CAWRLGNTEAFF.

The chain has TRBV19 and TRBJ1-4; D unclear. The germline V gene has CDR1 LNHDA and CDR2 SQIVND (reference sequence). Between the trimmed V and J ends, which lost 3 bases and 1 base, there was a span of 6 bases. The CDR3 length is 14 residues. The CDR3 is CASSMRGTNEKLFF. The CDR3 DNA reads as TGTGCCAGTAGTATGCGGGGAACTAATGAAAAACTGTTTTTT.

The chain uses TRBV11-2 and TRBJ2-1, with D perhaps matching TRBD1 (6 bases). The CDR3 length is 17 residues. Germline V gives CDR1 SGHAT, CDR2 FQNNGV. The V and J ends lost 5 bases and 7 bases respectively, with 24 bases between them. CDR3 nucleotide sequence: TGTGCCAGCAGCCAGGCGGGCACAGGGTTAAAAATGAATGAGCAGTTCTTC. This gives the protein CASSQAGTGLKMNEQFF.

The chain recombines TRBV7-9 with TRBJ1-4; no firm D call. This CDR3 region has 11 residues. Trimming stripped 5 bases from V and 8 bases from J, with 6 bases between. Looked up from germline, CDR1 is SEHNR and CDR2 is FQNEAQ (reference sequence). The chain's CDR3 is CASSAQEKLFF. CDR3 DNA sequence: TGTGCCAGCAGCGCGCAAGAAAAACTGTTTTTT.

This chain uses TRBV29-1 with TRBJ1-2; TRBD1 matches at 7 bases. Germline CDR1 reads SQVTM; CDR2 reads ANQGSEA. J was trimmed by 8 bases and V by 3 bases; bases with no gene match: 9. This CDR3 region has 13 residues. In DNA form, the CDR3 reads TGCAGCGTTGACCAGACAGGGTCCTACGGCTACACCTTC. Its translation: CSVDQTGSYGYTF.

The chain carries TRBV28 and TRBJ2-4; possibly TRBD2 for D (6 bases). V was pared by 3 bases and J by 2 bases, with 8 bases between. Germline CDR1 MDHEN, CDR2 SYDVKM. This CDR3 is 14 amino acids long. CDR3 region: CASSFGGTKNIQYF. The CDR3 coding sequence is TGTGCCAGCAGTTTCGGGGGAACCAAAAACATTCAGTACTTC.